One sample yielded the 29 T cell receptor beta chains listed below, sequenced in a study of T-cell memory formation after mild COVID-19 (dated by TCRdb to about 2021). The library was obtained by 5' RACE. The reads were generated on an Illumina NovaSeq 6000. TCRdb reworked the public reads: Q25 trimming with fastp, MiXCR clone assembly, productive beta chains retained. Entries that share a CDR3 protein sequence are merged under the most common genes and DNA. Across this sample there are about 470,000 distinct CDR3 sequences, with roughly 23% seen only once. The biggest ten clones account for around an eighth of the sample. The sample was PBMCs or a T cell subset sorted from them (not recorded which). The receptors derive from an adult woman who had mild COVID-19 (a few samples of this study predate the infection). The sample titles of this study are shuffled in the database, so cell type and time point are left out; the donor was told from shared clones.

This clonotype has only a few counts. The chain recombines TRBV5-1 with TRBJ2-1; D is possibly TRBD1 or TRBD2 (5 bases each). Germline CDR1 reads SGHRS; CDR2 reads YFSETQ. V lost 0 bases and J lost 4, with 8 bases in between. This CDR3 region has 14 residues. For the CDR3, the DNA is TGCGCCAGCAGCTTGGGGGACGGATACAATGAGCAGTTCTTC. Translated: CASSLGDGYNEQFF.

The rearrangement uses TRBV20-1 and TRBJ2-7; 9 bases match TRBD1. J lost 1 base, V lost 6 bases, and 7 bases had no gene match. Germline CDR1 and CDR2: DFQATT and SNEGSKA (reference sequence). CDR3 size: 14 residues. The DNA of the CDR3 is TGCAGTGCCAAACAGGGGGCCTTATCCTACGAGCAGTACTTC. It translates to CSAKQGALSYEQYF.

This clonotype was observed a handful of times. V gene TRBV12-3 or TRBV12-4 combines with J gene TRBJ1-1; maybe TRBD1 (6 bases). V lost 3 bases to trimming and J lost 5 bases, with 13 bases between them. The CDR3 spans 14 residues. CDR3 residues: CASSFGGGRTEAFF. The DNA for the CDR3 is TGTGCCAGCAGTTTTGGCGGGGGGCGGACTGAAGCTTTCTTT.

V gene TRBV5-4 combines with J gene TRBJ2-7; D possibly corresponds to TRBD1 (5 bases). V lost 0 bases, J lost 7 bases, and 17 bases lay in between. This CDR3 is 15 amino acids long. From germline, CDR1 is SGHNT and CDR2 YYREEE (reference sequence). CDR3: CASSLARTAPGEQYF. In DNA form, the CDR3 reads TGTGCCAGCAGCTTGGCCAGGACCGCCCCAGGGGAGCAGTACTTC. Supplemented by reference TRBV5-4 and TRBJ2-7, the full variable domain reads ETGVTQSPTHLIKTRGQQVTLRCSSQSGHNTVSWYQQALGQGPQFIFQYYREEENGRGNFPPRFSGLQFPNYSSELNVNALELDDSALYLCASSLARTAPGEQYFGPGTRLTVT.

V and J are TRBV3-1 and TRBJ2-6; D remains ambiguous. V lost 0 bases and J 2 bases, leaving 14 bases between the germline ends. The CDR3 contains 18 residues. The germline gives CDR1 LGHDT, CDR2 YNNKEL (reference sequence). Here the CDR3 reads CASSQDNRVYAGANVLTF. The CDR3 DNA reads as TGTGCCAGCAGCCAAGACAACAGAGTATACGCTGGGGCCAACGTCCTGACTTTC.

Only a few counts were recorded for this clonotype. The chain links TRBV13 to TRBJ1-1; TRBD1 matches 11 bases. The CDR3 totals 15 residues. V shed 8 bases, J shed 2 bases, and the junction held 7 bases outside the gene matches. Per the germline V gene, CDR1 is PRHDT and CDR2 is FYEKMQ (reference sequence). CDR3 residues: CASQTDRGLNTEAFF. CDR3 nucleotides: TGTGCCAGCCAGACGGACAGGGGGCTCAACACTGAAGCTTTCTTT.

Note on this clonotype: Lacking the conserved final phenylalanine or tryptophan, this CDR3 likely reflects a read error. The chain uses TRBV7-6 and TRBJ1-1, with TRBD1 as a possible D gene (5 bases). Per the germline V gene, CDR1 is SGHVS and CDR2 is FNYEAQ. The CDR3 has 16 residues. Between the trimmed V and J ends, which lost 0 bases and 6 bases, there was a span of 17 bases. CDR3 protein: CASSLAGGSAGSEAFL. CDR3 DNA: TGTGCCAGCAGCTTAGCGGGGGGATCGGCCGGCTCTGAAGCTTTCCTT.

This clonotype was seen a few times. This chain connects TRBV6-2 or TRBV6-3 to TRBJ1-5, with D hard to call. The CDR3 runs to 13 residues. The germline CDR1 and CDR2 sequences are MNHEY and SVGEGT. The V gene lost 5 bases and the J gene lost 4 bases, with 9 bases spanning the gap. The CDR3 protein is CASSNWWNQPQHF. The CDR3 DNA is TGTGCCAGCAGTAACTGGTGGAATCAGCCCCAGCATTTT.

This clonotype showed up just a few times. The rearrangement joins TRBV28 to TRBJ1-4; tentatively, D is TRBD1 (5 bases). The germline gives CDR1 MDHEN, CDR2 SYDVKM. This CDR3 is built from 15 residues. V was clipped by 2 bases and J by 3 bases, with 10 bases between them. DNA of the CDR3: TGTGCCAGCAGTTTAAATCAGGGTGCTAATGAAAAACTGTTTTTT. The encoded protein is CASSLNQGANEKLFF.

To note about this clonotype: Sequence at one end of the junction differs from germline and may be a read error. This chain uses TRBV30 with TRBJ1-1; a possible D gene is TRBD1 (5 bases). The CDR3 spans 14 residues. Germline-derived CDR1 and CDR2 are GTSNPN and SVGIG (reference sequence). The DNA of the CDR3 is TGTGACTGGGGCAAGAATTTAAGGGACACTGAAGCTTTCTTT. Protein product: CDWGKNLRDTEAFF.

This chain links TRBV4-3 with TRBJ1-3, with D hard to call. In germline, CDR1 is LGHNA, CDR2 YSLEER. Trimming cost V 1 base and J 0 bases, with 22 bases left between them. This CDR3 comprises 20 residues. DNA for the CDR3: TGCGCCAGCAGCCAAGTGCCCCCGTCGCGGTCAGACGTCTCTGGAAACACCATATATTTT. Amino acid sequence: CASSQVPPSRSDVSGNTIYF.

This clonotype has a handful of counts. V and J are TRBV5-5 and TRBJ2-7; maybe TRBD2 (6 bases). V lost 0 bases, J lost 5 bases, and 15 bases lay in between. The germline V gene has CDR1 SGHKS and CDR2 YYEKEE (reference sequence). The CDR3 covers 15 residues. DNA of the CDR3: TGTGCCAGCAGCTTGGTACTACGGGGGACGGACGAGCAGTACTTC. This sequence encodes CASSLVLRGTDEQYF.

This clonotype has just a few counts. The rearrangement uses TRBV5-1 and TRBJ2-3, with 9 bases identical to TRBD1. The CDR3 has 16 amino acids. The germline CDR1 and CDR2 sequences are SGHRS and YFSETQ. J lost 0 bases, V lost 3 bases, and 5 bases had no gene match. DNA of the CDR3: TGCGCCAGCAGCTATCAGACAGGGGGAAGCACAGATACGCAGTATTTT. Amino acid sequence: CASSYQTGGSTDTQYF.

Ten or more counts support this clonotype. The chain uses TRBV12-3 or TRBV12-4 and TRBJ2-7; D is undetermined. V dropped 6 bases and J dropped 3 bases, with 6 bases sitting between them. The CDR3 totals 11 residues. CDR3 protein: CASSRDYEQYF. CDR3 nucleotides: TGTGCCAGCAGCCGCGACTACGAGCAGTACTTC.

The rearrangement links TRBV12-3 or TRBV12-4 to TRBJ2-1; 7 bases fit TRBD1. V was pared by 1 base and J by 5 bases, with 5 bases of the junction left unmatched. The CDR3 covers 15 residues. The CDR3 sequence is CASSLGQGVNNEQFF. The DNA for the CDR3 is TGTGCCAGCAGTTTAGGTCAGGGGGTCAACAATGAGCAGTTCTTC.

This clonotype was counted only a few times. V and J are TRBV7-6 and TRBJ1-1, with D unclear. With 5 bases removed from V and 0 bases from J, the gap between germline ends came to 19 bases. Germline-derived CDR1 and CDR2 are SGHVS and FNYEAQ. The CDR3 is 17 residues long. The CDR3 DNA follows: TGTGCCAGCAGCGAAAGATCCGGGATCCCCATGAACACTGAAGCTTTCTTT. It is translated as CASSERSGIPMNTEAFF. Together with reference TRBV7-6 and TRBJ1-1, the CDR3 gives the full variable domain: GAGVSQSPRYKVTKRGQDVALRCDPISGHVSLYWYRQALGQGPEFLTYFNYEAQQDKSGLPNDRFSAERPEGSISTLTIQRTEQRDSAMYRCASSERSGIPMNTEAFFGQGTRLTVV.

The sample holds a few counts of this clonotype. The genes are TRBV7-9 and TRBJ2-7, with TRBD2 matching 11 bases. Germline CDR1 SEHNR, CDR2 FQNEAQ (reference sequence). J gave up 6 bases and V 1 base, and 5 bases lay outside the gene matches. The CDR3 runs 15 residues. In nucleotides, the CDR3 is TGTGCCAGCAGCTTAGGGTCCGGGACTAGCGGCGAGCAGTACTTC. It yields the protein CASSLGSGTSGEQYF.

This clonotype was counted a few times. CDR3 nucleotide sequence: TGCGCCAGCAGCTTTACCGGGACTAGCGGGGGGAATGAGCAGTTCTTC. As protein: CASSFTGTSGGNEQFF. V gene TRBV5-1 combines with J gene TRBJ2-1, with 15 bases lining up with TRBD2. The CDR3 is 16 residues long. With V trimmed by 2 bases and J by 7 bases, 4 bases remained unmatched. The V gene's germline CDR1 is SGHRS and CDR2 YFSETQ.

The genes are TRBV12-3 or TRBV12-4 and TRBJ2-1; a possible D gene is TRBD1 (6 bases). The CDR3 length is 15 residues. Trimming stripped 6 bases from V and 4 bases from J, with 16 bases between. CDR3 DNA sequence: TGTGCCAGCAGGAAGGGGGTCGATCAATACAATGAGCAGTTCTTC. It codes for CASRKGVDQYNEQFF.

The chain joins TRBV7-6 to TRBJ2-3; 7 bases are shared with TRBD2. V lost 1 base to trimming and J lost 6 bases; unmatched junction nucleotides: 7. This CDR3 has 15 amino acids. Germline V gene sequence: CDR1 SGHVS, CDR2 FNYEAQ. The CDR3 bases are TGTGCCAGCAGCTTAGGACGCGGGAGAGCGGATACGCAGTATTTT. This gives the protein CASSLGRGRADTQYF.

A few counts support this clonotype. V is TRBV12-3 or TRBV12-4 and J is TRBJ2-5; the D is unclear. Deletions cut 6 bases from V and 5 bases from J, with 13 bases between. The CDR3 is made up of 13 amino acids. CDR3 amino acids: CASSTLYQETQYF. CDR3 nucleotide sequence: TGTGCCAGCAGCACCCTCTATCAGGAGACCCAGTACTTC.

The chain links TRBV4-1 to TRBJ2-3; 9 bases are shared with TRBD1. J lost 6 bases, V lost 0 bases, and 4 bases had no gene match. Germline assignment: CDR1 MGHRA and CDR2 YSYEKL. The CDR3 sequence is 15 residues long. The CDR3 region is CASSQDGTGLDTQYF. The CDR3 DNA is TGCGCCAGCAGCCAAGACGGGACAGGGCTGGATACGCAGTATTTT.

This clonotype was seen ten or more times. This chain joins TRBV4-3 and TRBJ2-5; D perhaps matches TRBD2 (5 bases). Germline V gene lookup returns CDR1 LGHNA and CDR2 YSLEER. Trimming left V 0 bases short and J 5 bases short, with 10 bases between. The CDR3 spans 14 residues. CDR3 in DNA: TGCGCCAGCAGCCAAGATGAGGGAACGGAGACCCAGTACTTC. This gives the protein CASSQDEGTETQYF.

This sequence joins TRBV3-1 and TRBJ2-3; D unclear. The CDR3 runs 14 residues. V was shortened by 1 base and J by 1 base, with 6 bases between the two germline ends. Germline V lookup: CDR1 LGHDT, CDR2 YNNKEL (reference sequence). CDR3 nucleotides: TGTGCCAGCAGCCAAGGCCTTCGCACAGATACGCAGTATTTT. This codes for CASSQGLRTDTQYF.

This clonotype was seen a few times. V gene TRBV6-5 combines with J gene TRBJ1-5; D is unclear. The CDR3 spans 15 residues. Germline CDR1 MNHEY, CDR2 SVGAGI. The V gene lost 2 bases and the J gene lost 0 bases, with 8 bases spanning the gap. The CDR3 DNA sequence: TGTGCCAGCAGTTACACGGGTTATAGCAATCAGCCCCAGCATTTT. This encodes CASSYTGYSNQPQHF.

This clonotype was recorded a few times. The chain couples TRBV5-1 to TRBJ2-5; maybe TRBD1 (6 bases). Germline V gene lookup returns CDR1 SGHRS and CDR2 YFSETQ. The CDR3 has 14 amino acids. Trimming cost V 3 bases and J 5 bases, with 14 bases left between them. The CDR3 sequence: CASSSGHQRETQYF. DNA for the CDR3: TGCGCCAGCAGCTCGGGACACCAGCGTGAGACCCAGTACTTC. The complete variable domain, with remaining parts taken from reference TRBV5-1 and TRBJ2-5, reads KAGVTQTPRYLIKTRGQQVTLSCSPISGHRSVSWYQQTPGQGLQFLFEYFSETQRNKGNFPGRFSGRQFSNSRSEMNVSTLELGDSALYLCASSSGHQRETQYFGPGTRLLVL.

The rearrangement links TRBV7-9 to TRBJ2-1; 12 nucleotides match TRBD1. The CDR3 runs to 16 residues. Germline loops: CDR1 SEHNR, CDR2 FQNEAQ (reference sequence). The junction had 6 bases not matched to a gene; V was cut back by 4 bases and J by 5 bases. The CDR3 DNA is TGTGCCAGCAGCTCCTGGGGGACAGGGGGCAACAATGAGCAGTTCTTC. Translation: CASSSWGTGGNNEQFF.

This clonotype was recorded a few times. The chain is built from TRBV3-1 and TRBJ2-5, with TRBD2 matching over 8 bases. Germline assignment: CDR1 LGHDT and CDR2 YNNKEL (reference sequence). V lost 8 bases to trimming and J lost 4 bases; unmatched junction nucleotides: 6. The CDR3 covers 13 residues. CDR3 nucleotides: TGTGCCAGCGGCGGGGGGAGGGTAGAGACCCAGTACTTC. Protein product: CASGGGRVETQYF.

The V and J genes are TRBV5-5 and TRBJ1-1; D is perhaps TRBD1 (6 bases). CDR1 SGHKS and CDR2 YYEKEE come from the germline V gene (reference sequence). CDR3 size: 14 residues. Deletions cut 0 bases from V and 10 bases from J, with 16 bases between. In DNA, the CDR3 is TGTGCCAGCAGCTTGGGGGATTATCCGACAGGAGCTTTCTTT. Its translation is CASSLGDYPTGAFF.